This TCR beta chain appears in the sequencing data of a study of blood T cell repertoires in COVID-19 (dated by TCRdb to the early 2020s). A note on the overall study: Collaborator samples came from the United States, Italy and Spain and covered acute and convalescent phases of COVID-19. The material from the prospective study consisted of cDNA or gDNA derived from T cells, B-cell-depleted T cells, or PBMCs. The dataset comprised deeply sampled blood TCRbeta repertoires from subjects exposed to, actively infected with, or recovered from COVID-19. The repertoires were made available in a free public database intended to serve as a resource for research on the immune response to SARS-CoV-2. Samples came from the ongoing ImmuneRACE study (first 160 participants) plus 1,254 subjects from 6 global collaborators. Nearly every sample came with metadata listing a de-identified subject ID, COVID-19 status, age in years and sex. Where available, HLA class I and class II types were obtained from metadata supplied by the sample provider rather than from assay-based typing.

The immunoSEQ Assay, a bias-controlled multiplex PCR, was used to amplify TCRbeta CDR3 regions from genomic DNA. For the original study's pipeline: Nucleated cell counts per sample were estimated from amplification of reference gene primers within the assay. Sequence reads were collapsed and filtered to measure the absolute abundance of every unique TCRbeta CDR3 rearrangement. For each sample, productive Simpson clonality was calculated as the square root of Simpson's diversity index across productive rearrangements. TCRdb retrieved this table from immuneACCESS and kept in-frame rearrangements only. Not all clones are present; in checked studies, unresolved V genes account for under half, and no reason is known for the remainder. V, J and clone size are those of that table, while D and trimming were read from the DNA. The sample table lists approximately 210,000 clones, 80% of them with a count of one. The top ten hold 3.5% to 4.5% of the sample.

Concerning this clone itself: The antigen it binds to is not known. No much larger clone is present one base from it, and per-base qualities are unavailable.

As encoded in the germline V gene, CDR1 is SGHRS while CDR2 is YFSETQ. The V end loses 5 bases and the J end loses 1 base, and a stretch of 12 bases separates them. The CDR3 goes from the cysteine to the phenylalanine over 14 residues. The kept DNA is CDR3 alone, 42 bases in frame from the first base. Enrolling through a virtual design, the prospective study's participants ranged in age from roughly 18 to 95 years and lived across some 22 United States geographic areas. To assign participants to cohorts, the prospective study relied on clinical history that participants themselves reported in a screening survey and a study questionnaire. In the prospective study, mobile phlebotomists collected whole blood, serum and a nasopharyngeal or oropharyngeal swab from each participant. Participants in the prospective study had the option to provide additional blood draws and questionnaires over a roughly two-month period. Before DNA extraction, prospective study blood samples were shipped either frozen or at room temperature.

Results the study describes overall, beyond this receptor: How much clinical and demographic metadata was included differed by source and by participant, and the metadata was provided uncurated.

Sample: PBMCs or T cells enriched from blood (not recorded which). This clonotype was obtained from a man aged 25 to 40 with acute COVID-19. Here the chain combines TRBV5-1 and TRBJ1-1; the D gene cannot be named for sure. The sequenced DNA: TGCGCCAGCAGGACCAACACGGGGAACACTGAAGCTTTCTTT. Its protein reads: CASRTNTGNTEAFF.